This passage covers 24 T cell receptor beta chains from one sample sequenced in a study of tissue T cells after allogeneic stem cell transplantation. The table came from immunoSEQ multiplex PCR; TCRdb's copy has only in-frame clones and leaves some out. The table has 17,000 or so clones, roughly 72% seen once. The sample comprised spleen. The receptors were sampled from a female BALB/c mouse in good health. For the strain, the MHC haplotype given is H2-d.

This clone was seen more than once but under ten times. Gene names refer to mouse genes. The read gets to within 1 residue of the CDR3 end, and the germline J gene fills in the rest. This chain joins TRBV13-1 and TRBJ2-7; 10 bases line up with TRBD2. The CDR3 is 16 amino acids. The J segment lost 4 bases and the V segment lost 1 base, leaving 8 bases of the junction unmatched. Germline V gene lookup returns CDR1 NSHNY and CDR2 SYGAGN. CDR3 bases read: TGTGCCAGCAGTGATCCCCGACTGGGGGGTTTGTATGAACAGTAC. Translated: CASSDPRLGGLYEQY. The full CDR3 sequence reads CASSDPRLGGLYEQYF.

This clone was recorded only once. Gene names are the mouse ones. Read data end 1 residue before the CDR3 end; the end is taken from the germline J gene. V gene TRBV29 combines with J gene TRBJ2-3, with D maybe TRBD2 (6 bases). This CDR3 comprises 15 residues. Trimming took off 4 bases at V and 0 bases at J, with 11 bases between the two ends. Germline values: CDR1 MSHET, CDR2 SYDVDS. The chain's CDR3 is CASSSGGNSAETLYF. Incomplete CDR3 DNA: TGTGCTAGCAGTTCGGGGGGAAATAGTGCAGAAACGCTGTAT.

On this clone itself: Here the gene names and germline are mouse. The CDR3 end is not reached by the read, which stops 1 residue before it; the germline J gene fills it in. This chain connects TRBV29 to TRBJ2-4; D is perhaps TRBD1 or TRBD2 (6 bases each). Trimming cost V 2 bases and J 1 base, with 13 bases left between them. Germline CDR1 is MSHET and CDR2 is SYDVDS. The CDR3 length is 16 residues. The CDR3 protein is CASSLVGARRQNTLYF. The CDR3 DNA, read in part, is TGTGCTAGCAGTTTAGTGGGGGCGCGGCGTCAAAACACCTTGTAC.

A word on this clone: Gene names are the mouse ones. The CDR3 end lies 1 residue beyond the end of the read and is filled in from the germline J gene. The chain couples TRBV20 to TRBJ1-2, with no clear D. Germline assignment: CDR1 GFQATS and CDR2 STVNSAI. Between the trimmed V and J ends, which lost 1 base and 1 base, there was a span of 4 bases. CDR3 length: 12 residues. The CDR3 loop is CGARGGNSDYTF. CDR3 DNA, as far as it was read: TGTGGTGCTAGGGGTGGAAACTCCGACTACACC.

Remarks on this clone: The genes are named according to mouse. The read ends 1 residue before the CDR3 terminus; that terminus is restored from the germline J gene. V and J are TRBV3 and TRBJ2-5, with 10 bases fitting TRBD2. The CDR3 runs to 16 residues. The V gene end was trimmed by 2 bases and the J gene end by 3 bases; junction bases not matched to a gene: 5. Germline lookup yields CDR1 SNHLY and CDR2 FYNGKV (reference sequence). The CDR3 bases that were read are TGTGCCAGCAGCTTACTGGGGGGGCGCAGTCAAGACACCCAGTAC. Its protein product is CASSLLGGRSQDTQY. The entire CDR3 is CASSLLGGRSQDTQYF.

With respect to this clone: Here the gene names and germline are mouse. This CDR3 is CASSFEGGTSQNTLYF. CDR3 DNA (partial): TGTGCTAGCAGTTTCGAGGGGGGGACTAGTCAAAACACCTTGTAC. The genes are TRBV29 and TRBJ2-4, with D perhaps TRBD2 (7 bases). Sequencing ends 1 residue short of the CDR3 end; the germline J gene provides the rest. Trimming took 3 bases from V and 0 from J, leaving 13 bases between them. The CDR3 is made up of 16 amino acids. The germline CDR1 and CDR2 sequences are MSHET and SYDVDS.

About this clone: Genes and germline come from the mouse. The read halts 1 residue ahead of the CDR3 end, with the missing end drawn from the germline J gene. The V and J genes are TRBV1 and TRBJ2-1, with 12 bases fitting TRBD2. CDR1 and CDR2 from the germline V gene are NSQYPW and LRSPGD (reference sequence). The CDR3 length is 16 residues. J lost 0 bases, V lost 4 bases, and 1 base had no gene match. The covered CDR3 bases are TGCACCTGCAGTGGGACTGGGGGGGATAACTATGCTGAGCAGTTC. This sequence encodes CTCSGTGGDNYAEQF. The whole CDR3 region reads CTCSGTGGDNYAEQFF.

Worth noting for this clone: Any gene name here is a mouse gene name. The CDR3 goes on 1 residue after the read ends, and that part is filled in from the germline J gene. This chain connects TRBV13-3 to TRBJ1-2; 7 bases fit TRBD1. The CDR3 extends over 13 amino acids. CDR1 and CDR2 from the germline V gene are NNHDY and SYVADS. V shed 5 bases, J shed 2 bases, and the junction held 3 bases outside the gene matches. CDR3 region: CASSGQVNSDYTF. The CDR3 DNA, read in part, is TGTGCCAGCAGCGGACAGGTTAACTCCGACTACACC.

In the case of this clone: The listed genes are named as in mouse. The read gets to within 1 residue of the CDR3 end, and the germline J gene fills in the rest. This chain uses TRBV16 with TRBJ1-1; D remains unclear. CDR1 and CDR2 from the germline V gene are SGHSA and FRNQAP. This CDR3 contains 14 residues. Trimming removed 0 bases at V and 0 bases at J, with 5 bases between. This CDR3 is CASSLDTANTEVFF. The sequenced CDR3 bases are TGTGCAAGCAGCTTAGATACAGCAAACACAGAAGTCTTC. The full variable domain, rest sourced from reference TRBV16 and TRBJ1-1, is NAGVIQTPRHKVTGKGQEATLWCEPISGHSAVFWYRQTIVQGLEFLTYFRNQAPIDDSGMPKERFSAQMPNQSHSTLKIQSTQPQDSAVYLCASSLDTANTEVFFGKGTRLTVV.

A remark on this clone: Gene names follow the mouse nomenclature. From the germline J gene comes the end of the CDR3, since the read stops 1 residue before it. The chain carries TRBV13-2 and TRBJ1-3; 7 nucleotides align to TRBD1. This CDR3 comprises 16 residues. The V gene's germline CDR1 is NNHNN and CDR2 SYGAGS (reference sequence). The trim removed 2 bases at V and 0 bases at J, leaving 5 bases unmatched. The sequenced CDR3 bases are TGTGCCAGCGGTGACCTCCGGGACAGTTCTGGAAATACGCTCTAT. Its translation: CASGDLRDSSGNTLY. The entire CDR3 sequence reads CASGDLRDSSGNTLYF.

Worth noting for this clone: Gene names follow the mouse nomenclature. The read terminates 1 residue before the CDR3 end, so the remaining end is supplied by the germline J gene. The V call is TRBV19, the J call TRBJ1-4, with D maybe TRBD1 (6 bases). Germline V lookup: CDR1 FNHDT, CDR2 SITEND (reference sequence). Trimming stripped 5 bases from V and 5 bases from J, with 13 bases between. The length of the CDR3 is 14 residues. The CDR3 region is CASSTPGTNERLFF. The CDR3 bases that were read are TGTGCCAGCAGCACCCCCGGGACAAACGAAAGATTATTT.

Notes on this clone: All gene names here are mouse names. The observed sequence ends 1 residue before the CDR3 terminus, with the missing tail filled in from the germline J gene. The chain joins TRBV31 to TRBJ2-7, with D tentatively TRBD1 or TRBD2 (5 bases each). In germline, CDR1 is GKSSPN, CDR2 SITVG. V lost 0 bases, J lost 4 bases, and 10 bases lay in between. This CDR3 has 13 residues. The CDR3 loop is CAWSLRGYYEQYF. The sequenced part of the CDR3 DNA is TGTGCCTGGAGTCTCCGGGGCTATTATGAACAGTAC.

About this clone: Genes and germline are mouse. The CDR3 end lies 1 residue beyond the end of the read and is filled in from the germline J gene. The chain recombines TRBV4 with TRBJ2-1; 14 bases are shared with TRBD2. The germline V gene encodes CDR1 LGHDT and CDR2 YNNKQL (reference sequence). The CDR3 extends over 17 amino acids. V gave up 4 bases and J gave up 0 bases; unmatched junction bases: 2. The CDR3 sequence: CASSSGLGGHNYAEQFF. The covered CDR3 bases are TGTGCCAGCAGCTCGGGACTGGGGGGGCATAACTATGCTGAGCAGTTC.

About this clone: Gene names follow the mouse nomenclature. The read ends 1 residue before the CDR3 terminus; that terminus is restored from the germline J gene. The chain links TRBV13-2 to TRBJ2-4, with 7 nucleotides matching TRBD1. In germline, CDR1 is NNHNN, CDR2 SYGAGS (reference sequence). With 5 bases clipped from V and 2 bases from J, the junction kept 2 bases outside the gene matches. The CDR3 has 13 amino acids. CDR3 in amino acids: CASGDRDQNTLYF. CDR3 DNA (partial): TGTGCCAGCGGCGACAGGGATCAAAACACCTTGTAC.

Comment on this clone: All gene names here are mouse names. The sequenced fragment ends 1 residue before the CDR3 boundary, so the rest is inferred from the germline J gene. The gene calls are TRBV3 and TRBJ2-7; D might be TRBD1 (6 bases). The CDR3 is 13 residues long. CDR1 is SNHLY and CDR2 is FYNGKV in the germline V gene (reference sequence). V lost 1 base to trimming and J lost 3 bases, with 7 bases between them. CDR3 DNA, as far as it was read: TGTGCCAGCAGCTTAGACAGGGACTATGAACAGTAC. Its translation: CASSLDRDYEQY. The CDR3 reads in full as CASSLDRDYEQYF.

On this clone: Germline and genes here are mouse. From the germline J gene comes the end of the CDR3, since the read stops 1 residue before it. The V call is TRBV5, the J call TRBJ2-1; 7 nucleotides align to TRBD2. This CDR3 has 14 residues. The V gene end was trimmed by 1 base and the J gene end by 7 bases; junction bases not matched to a gene: 4. Germline V gives CDR1 LGHNA, CDR2 YNLKQL (reference sequence). CDR3 loop: CASSQGGGWAEQFF. The sequenced CDR3 bases are TGTGCCAGCAGCCAAGGTGGGGGGTGGGCTGAGCAGTTC.

About this clone itself: Gene names are the mouse ones. The CDR3 loop is CASGEPGQGGNTLYF. The covered CDR3 bases are TGTGCCAGCGGTGAGCCGGGACAGGGGGGAAACACCTTGTAC. The V call is TRBV13-2, the J call TRBJ2-4, with 11 bases that match TRBD1. The sequenced fragment ends 1 residue before the CDR3 boundary, so the rest is inferred from the germline J gene. V shed 2 bases and J 5 bases; nucleotides not matched to a gene: 4. The CDR3 is made up of 15 amino acids. Germline lookup yields CDR1 NNHNN and CDR2 SYGAGS (reference sequence).

As concerns this clone: Here the gene names and germline are mouse. The CDR3 end falls 1 residue outside the read, so it is completed with the germline J gene. The genes are TRBV13-2 and TRBJ1-4; D not resolved. The CDR3 totals 11 residues. CDR1 and CDR2 from the germline V gene are NNHNN and SYGAGS (reference sequence). V lost 3 bases to trimming and J lost 5 bases, with 2 bases between them. The CDR3 is CASGGNERLFF. The sequenced part of the CDR3 DNA is TGTGCCAGCGGTGGGAACGAAAGATTATTT.

The table lists this clone with a count of one. The germline and genes are mouse ones. The read gets to within 1 residue of the CDR3 end, and the germline J gene fills in the rest. This chain uses TRBV31 with TRBJ2-1, with 11 bases matching TRBD2. The CDR3 runs 14 residues. V lost 1 base to trimming and J lost 4 bases; unmatched junction nucleotides: 0. Germline-derived CDR1 and CDR2 are GKSSPN and SITVG. This CDR3 is CAWSRTGGYAEQFF. The CDR3 bases that were read are TGTGCCTGGAGTCGGACTGGGGGGTATGCTGAGCAGTTC.

This clone was seen more than once but under ten times. Gene names are mouse gene names. The read is 1 residue too short to cover the CDR3 end, so that end is filled in from the germline J gene. J is TRBJ2-7 and V is TRBV13-2; TRBD2 matches at 11 bases. The germline gives CDR1 NNHNN, CDR2 SYGAGS (reference sequence). The CDR3 has 15 amino acids. The trim removed 1 base at V and 4 bases at J, leaving 4 bases unmatched. The DNA read from the CDR3 is TGTGCCAGCGGTGATCCGGGACTGGGGGCATATGAACAGTAC. Protein sequence: CASGDPGLGAYEQY. The entire CDR3 reads CASGDPGLGAYEQYF.

This clone was observed a few times. Genes and germline are mouse. The missing CDR3 end, 1 residue past where the read stops, is filled in from the germline J gene. The V gene is TRBV31, the J gene TRBJ1-4; 7 positions match TRBD1. Germline CDR1 GKSSPN, CDR2 SITVG. CDR3 length: 16 amino acids. V was pared by 5 bases and J by 0 bases, with 9 bases of the junction left unmatched. This chain's CDR3 is CAWGWGTEISNERLFF. The CDR3 bases that were read are TGTGCCTGGGGCTGGGGGACAGAAATTTCCAACGAAAGATTATTT.

About this clone: Each gene name is a mouse one. The CDR3 extends 1 residue past the end of the read, so its final part is completed from the germline J gene. The V and J genes are TRBV2 and TRBJ2-3, with 9 bases matching TRBD2. V lost 0 bases, J lost 4 bases, and 5 bases stayed unmatched. The germline CDR1 and CDR2 sequences are LGHNA and YSYQKL. There are 16 residues in the CDR3. The sequenced part of the CDR3 DNA is TGTGCCAGCAGCCAAGATGGGGTGGGGGGGCCAGAAACGCTGTAT. Its translation is CASSQDGVGGPETLY. Given in full, the CDR3 is CASSQDGVGGPETLYF.

Of note for this clone: Gene names refer to mouse genes. The read comes to an end 1 residue before the CDR3 does, leaving the germline J gene to fill in the end. The gene calls are TRBV14 and TRBJ2-1; D is unresolved. CDR3 size: 13 residues. The ends were cut back, 3 bases at V and 1 base at J, with 5 bases in the middle. Germline V lookup: CDR1 SGHDT, CDR2 FRDEAV. The CDR3 here is CASSSKNYAEQFF. The CDR3 DNA, read in part, is TGTGCCAGCAGTTCAAAAAACTATGCTGAGCAGTTC. Supplemented by reference TRBV14 and TRBJ2-1, the full variable domain reads EAGVTQSPRYAVLQEGQAVSFWCDPISGHDTLYWYQQPRDQGPQLLVYFRDEAVIDNSQLPSDRFSAVRPKGTNSTLKIQSAKQGDTATYLCASSSKNYAEQFFGPGTRLTVL.

As for this clone: Gene and germline names: mouse. The CDR3 extends 1 residue past the end of the read, so its final part is completed from the germline J gene. This chain links TRBV20 with TRBJ1-2; D is unclear. The germline V gene encodes CDR1 GFQATS and CDR2 STVNSAI. Between the trimmed V and J ends, which lost 5 bases and 4 bases, there was a span of 8 bases. This CDR3 has 11 amino acids. The CDR3: CGAGPPSDYTF. Incomplete CDR3 DNA: TGTGGTGCTGGCCCCCCCTCCGACTACACC.